Sequencing of this T cell receptor (beta chain) was carried out in a study of T cells in Graves' hyperthyroidism and ophthalmopathy. Across the whole study: Peripheral blood was taken when the disease was first diagnosed, before any treatment began.

The germline V and J ends were trimmed by 5 bases and 1 base, with 14 bases remaining between them. Germline V gene data show CDR1 as MDHEN and CDR2 as SYDVKM. The CDR3 runs to 15 residues. Amplified TCR beta CDR3 regions derived from RNA transcripts. First-round RT-PCR of the TCR CDR3 relied on the HTBI primer set. MiXCR, applied by TCRdb to the multiplex PCR reads, yields one record per CDR3 protein. The data hold about 370,000 distinct CDR3 sequences, with about 16% observed a single time. About this clonotype: Antigen: not known. A read error may explain this, as a much larger clone is one base away.

General study points: Ophthalmopathy got predicted by the model a median approximately 6 months before its onset.

It was uncontrolled infection, other autoimmune disease, pregnancy or lactation that excluded patients. Sequencing was carried out using blood. The source of this sequence is an older woman with Graves' ophthalmopathy. The V gene is TRBV28, the J gene TRBJ1-1, with D perhaps matching TRBD1 (6 bases). The CDR3 DNA follows: TGTGCCAGCAGTATCCTGGGGGCCCCGAACACTGAAGCTTTCTTT. It yields the protein CASSILGAPNTEAFF.